What follows are 20 T cell receptor beta chains derived from one specimen sequenced in a study of T cells in localized non-small cell lung cancer. Clones were read by immunoSEQ multiplex PCR, and TCRdb kept only the in-frame ones, dropping some. The sample yields roughly 27,000 clones, roughly 90% seen once. Sequenced material: peripheral blood mononuclear cells, taken before any cancer treatment. These receptors all stem from a woman aged 40 to 75 with stage III lung adenocarcinoma.

The gene calls are TRBV28 and TRBJ1-4; no firm D call. Germline-derived CDR1 and CDR2 are MDHEN and SYDVKM. V gave up 3 bases and J gave up 10 bases, with 6 bases separating them. This CDR3 has 11 amino acids. The DNA for the CDR3 is TGTGCCAGCAGTTTTAAGGTAAAACTGTTTTTT. It specifies CASSFKVKLFF. Filled out from reference TRBV28 and TRBJ1-4, the complete variable domain reads DVKVTQSSRYLVKRTGEKVFLECVQDMDHENMFWYRQDPGLGLRLIYFSYDVKMKEKGDIPEGYSVSREKKERFSLILESASTNQTSMYLCASSFKVKLFFGSGTQLSVL.

On this clone itself: The same CDR3 arises from other DNA sequences in this sample as well. This chain joins TRBV28 and TRBJ1-5; D is unclear. V was shortened by 2 bases and J by 7 bases, with 9 bases between the two germline ends. The CDR3 has 13 amino acids. The germline gives CDR1 MDHEN, CDR2 SYDVKM. CDR3 sequence: CASSLGGSQPQHF. In nucleotides, the CDR3 is TGTGCCAGCAGTTTAGGAGGGAGCCAGCCCCAGCATTTT.

This clone is large by share. V gene TRBV30 combines with J gene TRBJ2-5; no reliable D call. Deletions cut 3 bases from V and 4 bases from J, with 12 bases between. The CDR3 totals 13 residues. Germline V lookup: CDR1 GTSNPN, CDR2 SVGIG (reference sequence). For the CDR3, the DNA is TGTGCCTGGAGGGACCTAGGCCCAGAGACCCAGTACTTC. Translated, it gives CAWRDLGPETQYF.

The J gene is TRBJ1-5, the V gene TRBV30, with D uncertain. Germline CDR1 reads GTSNPN; CDR2 reads SVGIG (reference sequence). V lost 4 bases to trimming and J lost 3 bases, with 10 bases between them. The CDR3 is made up of 13 amino acids. The CDR3 protein is CAWTDSDNQPQHF. CDR3 nucleotides: TGTGCCTGGACAGATTCGGACAATCAGCCCCAGCATTTT.

This chain connects TRBV6-5 to TRBJ2-7; 11 bases align to TRBD1. The V gene end was trimmed by 2 bases and the J gene end by 3 bases; junction bases not matched to a gene: 6. CDR3 length: 16 residues. Per germline, CDR1 MNHEY and CDR2 SVGAGI. DNA for the CDR3: TGTGCCAGCAGTTACGGGTTCGGGACAGGGGGCTACGAGCAGTACTTC. This sequence encodes CASSYGFGTGGYEQYF.

The chain has TRBV11-2 and TRBJ2-7; TRBD2 matches at 15 bases. CDR3 size: 16 residues. Germline V gene sequence: CDR1 SGHAT, CDR2 FQNNGV. After removal of 3 bases from V and 3 bases from J, the junction contained 3 bases not matched to a gene. This chain's CDR3 is CASSLWTSGRVYEQYF. The DNA of the CDR3 is TGTGCCAGCAGCTTGTGGACTAGCGGGAGGGTCTACGAGCAGTACTTC. The full variable domain, its missing parts supplied by reference TRBV11-2 and TRBJ2-7, is EAGVAQSPRYKIIEKRQSVAFWCNPISGHATLYWYQQILGQGPKLLIQFQNNGVVDDSQLPKDRFSAERLKGVDSTLKIQPAKLEDSAVYLCASSLWTSGRVYEQYFGPGTRLTVT.

The chain employs TRBV6-1 and TRBJ2-7; a possible D gene is TRBD2 (7 bases). The CDR3 extends over 13 amino acids. Germline V CDR1 and CDR2: MNHNS, SASEGT. V shed 11 bases and J shed 6 bases, with 20 bases lying between them. CDR3 DNA sequence: TGTGCCCTTGGGGGGGCCCTTCCCTTCGAGCAGTACTTC. Its protein is CALGGALPFEQYF.

CDR3 coding DNA: TGTGCCAGCAGTTACTCGGTTAATTCACCCCTCCACTTT. It specifies CASSYSVNSPLHF. The chain combines TRBV6-5 with TRBJ1-6; no clear D gene. Germline-derived CDR1 and CDR2 are MNHEY and SVGAGI. CDR3 length equals 13 residues. Trimming took 0 bases from V and 6 from J, leaving 3 bases between them.

The chain employs TRBV9 and TRBJ1-5; tentative D call: TRBD1 (6 bases). CDR1 SGDLS and CDR2 YYNGEE come from the germline V gene. The V and J ends lost 0 bases and 0 bases respectively, with 13 bases between them. The CDR3 is 17 residues long. CDR3 protein: CASSVDGGHYSNQPQHF. The CDR3 DNA follows: TGTGCCAGCAGCGTAGACGGGGGCCACTATAGCAATCAGCCCCAGCATTTT.

The rearrangement joins TRBV27 to TRBJ2-1; D gene unclear. The germline V gene encodes CDR1 MNHEY and CDR2 SMNVEV (reference sequence). This CDR3 has 14 amino acids. The V gene lost 3 bases and the J gene lost 0 bases, with 6 bases spanning the gap. The CDR3 coding sequence is TGTGCCAGCAGTTTTGACCCCTCCTACAATGAGCAGTTCTTC. Amino acid sequence: CASSFDPSYNEQFF.

The V gene is TRBV10-3, the J gene TRBJ2-1, with 8 positions matching TRBD2. Germline assignment: CDR1 ENHRY and CDR2 SYGVKD. CDR3 length: 14 amino acids. The trim removed 4 bases at V and 7 bases at J, leaving 6 bases unmatched. Here the CDR3 reads CAISVTGRDNEQFF. In DNA, the CDR3 is TGTGCCATCAGTGTGACCGGGAGGGATAATGAGCAGTTCTTC.

This clone was observed a single time. This sequence joins TRBV10-3 and TRBJ2-5; 9 bases are shared with TRBD2. CDR3 length: 15 amino acids. With 5 bases clipped from V and 5 bases from J, the junction kept 9 bases outside the gene matches. Germline loops: CDR1 ENHRY, CDR2 SYGVKD. The CDR3, as DNA: TGTGCCATCAGTCGGGGCGGGGGGGCCGAGGAGACCCAGTACTTC. As protein: CAISRGGGAEETQYF.

This clone has more than one count but fewer than ten. CDR3 protein: CASSPGRREGNTEAFF. The CDR3 DNA sequence: TGCGCCAGCAGCCCCGGACGGCGGGAGGGGAACACTGAAGCTTTCTTT. V gene TRBV4-1 combines with J gene TRBJ1-1; D gene ambiguous. Looked up from germline, CDR1 is MGHRA and CDR2 is YSYEKL. This CDR3 is built from 16 residues. V dropped 4 bases and J dropped 1 base, with 16 bases sitting between them.

This sequence joins TRBV7-3 and TRBJ2-3; no clear D gene. The length of the CDR3 is 15 residues. CDR1 SGHTA and CDR2 FQGTGA come from the germline V gene. The ends were cut back, 1 base at V and 4 bases at J, with 12 bases in the middle. Here the CDR3 reads CASSLKIGLSDTQYF. The CDR3, as DNA: TGTGCCAGCAGCTTAAAGATTGGGTTGTCAGATACGCAGTATTTT.

This chain joins TRBV18 and TRBJ1-5, with D unclear. Germline V lookup: CDR1 KGHSH, CDR2 LQKENI. The CDR3 is 14 amino acids. V was cut by 6 bases and J by 3 bases, with 12 bases left in between. The CDR3 DNA sequence: TGTGCCAGCTCCCCTGGCAGAGACAATCAGCCCCAGCATTTT. The encoded protein is CASSPGRDNQPQHF.

The chain is built from TRBV11-2 and TRBJ2-2, with TRBD1 identical over 9 bases. Germline-derived CDR1 and CDR2 are SGHAT and FQNNGV. V was clipped by 5 bases and J by 5 bases; unmatched bases: 6. The CDR3 length is 15 residues. For the CDR3, the DNA is TGTGCCAGCAGCCTTAGGACAGGGGAGACCGGGGAGCTGTTTTTT. Its translation is CASSLRTGETGELFF.

The V call is TRBV5-4, the J call TRBJ2-2, with no clear D. Trimming cost V 4 bases and J 9 bases, with 10 bases left between them. The CDR3 totals 12 residues. Germline assignment: CDR1 SGHNT and CDR2 YYREEE (reference sequence). The CDR3 protein is CASSMDQRELFF. DNA for the CDR3: TGTGCCAGCAGCATGGACCAGCGGGAGCTGTTTTTT.

The chain recombines TRBV9 with TRBJ2-1, with a tentative D call TRBD1 (6 bases). The CDR3 loop spans 19 amino acids. Trimming stripped 0 bases from V and 2 bases from J, with 21 bases between. Germline loops: CDR1 SGDLS, CDR2 YYNGEE. In DNA, the CDR3 is TGTGCCAGCAGCGTAGCTGAGGGAAACAGGGAATCAGCCTACAATGAGCAGTTCTTC. Translation: CASSVAEGNRESAYNEQFF.

This clone was picked up a small number of times. The gene calls are TRBV6-5 and TRBJ2-3; 8 bases are shared with TRBD2. The CDR3 contains 15 residues. V shed 3 bases and J 1 base; nucleotides not matched to a gene: 3. Germline loops: CDR1 MNHEY, CDR2 SVGAGI. The CDR3 loop reads CASSYDGGGTDTQYF. In DNA form, the CDR3 reads TGTGCCAGCAGTTATGACGGGGGGGGCACAGATACGCAGTATTTT.

The rearrangement joins TRBV10-2 to TRBJ2-2; the D gene is possibly TRBD1 (8 bases). Germline-derived CDR1 and CDR2 are WSHSY and SAAADI. V was pared by 6 bases and J by 3 bases, with 14 bases between. The CDR3 is 15 amino acids. CDR3 region: CASSLQGGDTGELFF. CDR3 coding DNA: TGCGCCAGCAGCCTACAGGGGGGGGACACCGGGGAGCTGTTTTTT.